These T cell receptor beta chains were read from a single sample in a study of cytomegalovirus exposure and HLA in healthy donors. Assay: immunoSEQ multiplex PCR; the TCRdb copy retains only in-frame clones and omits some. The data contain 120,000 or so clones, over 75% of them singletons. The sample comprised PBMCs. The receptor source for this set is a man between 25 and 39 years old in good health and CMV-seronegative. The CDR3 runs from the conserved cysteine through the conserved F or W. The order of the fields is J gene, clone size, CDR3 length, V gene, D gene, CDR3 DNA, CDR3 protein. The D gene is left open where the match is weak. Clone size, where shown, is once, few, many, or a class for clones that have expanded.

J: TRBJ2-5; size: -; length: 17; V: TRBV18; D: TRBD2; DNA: TGTGCCAGCTCCCGGACTAGCGGGGAAAAAAGAGCAGAGACCCAGTACTTC; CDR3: CASSRTSGEKRAETQYF
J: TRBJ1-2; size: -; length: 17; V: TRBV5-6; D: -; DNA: TGTGCCAGCAGCTTGGCAGGCTGGGACTTCGATAACTATGGCTACACCTTC; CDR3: CASSLAGWDFDNYGYTF
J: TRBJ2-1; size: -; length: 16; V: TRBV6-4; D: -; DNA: TGTGCCAGCAGTGCTGGGGCAGGCCGCTCTTACAATGAGCAGTTCTTC; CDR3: CASSAGAGRSYNEQFF
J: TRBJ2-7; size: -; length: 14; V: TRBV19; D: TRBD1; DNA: TGTGCCACTCGCCGGGACAGCCTTGGCTACGAGCAGTACTTC; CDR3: CATRRDSLGYEQYF
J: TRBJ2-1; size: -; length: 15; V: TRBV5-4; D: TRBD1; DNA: TGTGCCAGCAGCCGGGAGACAGGGGCTCTAAATGAGCAGTTCTTC; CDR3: CASSRETGALNEQFF
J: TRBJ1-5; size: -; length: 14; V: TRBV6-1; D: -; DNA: TGTGCCAGCAGTGTAGGGGGACGCAATCAGCCCCAGCATTTT; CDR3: CASSVGGRNQPQHF
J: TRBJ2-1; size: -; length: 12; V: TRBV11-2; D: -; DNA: TGTGCCAGCAGCCGACTTCCCCATGAGCAGTTCTTC; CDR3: CASSRLPHEQFF
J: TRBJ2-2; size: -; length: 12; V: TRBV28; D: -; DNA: TGTGCCAGCAGGGCGGCCCACGGGGAGCTGTTTTTT; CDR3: CASRAAHGELFF
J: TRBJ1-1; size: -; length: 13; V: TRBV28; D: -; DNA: TGTGCCAGTTTGGAGGGGGGGAACACCGAAGCTTTCTTT; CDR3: CASLEGGNTEAFF
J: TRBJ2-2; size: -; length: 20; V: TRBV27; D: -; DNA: TGTGCCAGCCTGTCCGCTTGGGGGAGGGGGGGGGTTCCGAACACCGGGGAGCTGTTTTTT; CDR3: CASLSAWGRGGVPNTGELFF
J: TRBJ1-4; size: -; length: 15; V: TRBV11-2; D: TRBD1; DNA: TGTGCCAGCAGCTTAGCACAGGGGGAGAGGGAAAAACTGTTTTTT; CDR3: CASSLAQGEREKLFF
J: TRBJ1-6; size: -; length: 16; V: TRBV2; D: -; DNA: TGTGCCAGCAGTGAAACAGGGAACTCCTATAATTCACCCCTCCACTTT; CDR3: CASSETGNSYNSPLHF
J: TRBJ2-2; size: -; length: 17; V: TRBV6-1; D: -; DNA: TGTGCCAGCAGTGAAGCGGACGGACTCTTGAACACCGGGGAGCTGTTTTTT; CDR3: CASSEADGLLNTGELFF
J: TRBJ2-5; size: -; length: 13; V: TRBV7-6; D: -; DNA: TGTGCCAGCAGCTTAGACAGAGAAGAGACCCAGTACTTC; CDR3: CASSLDREETQYF
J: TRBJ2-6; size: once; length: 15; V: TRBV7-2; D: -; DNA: TGTGCCAGCAGCCCGATGGGATCTGGGGCCAACGGCCTGACTTTC; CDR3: CASSPMGSGANGLTF
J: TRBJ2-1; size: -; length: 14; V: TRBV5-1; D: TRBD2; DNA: TGCGCCAGCAGCTTAGCGGGGGAATACAATGAGCAGTTCTTC; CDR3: CASSLAGEYNEQFF
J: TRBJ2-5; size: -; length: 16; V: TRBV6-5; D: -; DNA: TGTGCCAGCAGTTTGTTCTCTGCCCGGGGACAAGAGACCCAGTACTTC; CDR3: CASSLFSARGQETQYF
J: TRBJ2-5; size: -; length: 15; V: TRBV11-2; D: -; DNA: TGTGCCAGCAGCCGTGATAGAACGGAGGGAGAGACCCAGTACTTC; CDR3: CASSRDRTEGETQYF
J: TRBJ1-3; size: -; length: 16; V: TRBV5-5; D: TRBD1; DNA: TGTGCCAGCAGCCCCGGACAGGGTATAGGTGGAAACACCATATATTTT; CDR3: CASSPGQGIGGNTIYF
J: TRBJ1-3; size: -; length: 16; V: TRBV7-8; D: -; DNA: TGTGCCAGCAGCTTAGGGGCAGGGAACTCTGGAAACACCATATATTTT; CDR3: CASSLGAGNSGNTIYF
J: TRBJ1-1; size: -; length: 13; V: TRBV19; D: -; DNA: TGTGCCAGTAGTACGACGGGGAGGACTGAAGCTTTCTTT; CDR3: CASSTTGRTEAFF
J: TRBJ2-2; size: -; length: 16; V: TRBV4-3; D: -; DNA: TGCGCCAGCAGCCAAGGGCCTCAGGGAGGCATCGGGGAGCTGTTTTTT; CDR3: CASSQGPQGGIGELFF
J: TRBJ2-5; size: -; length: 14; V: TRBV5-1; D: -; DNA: TGCGCCAGCAGTTCTACTACTAGAGAAGAGACCCAGTACTTC; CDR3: CASSSTTREETQYF
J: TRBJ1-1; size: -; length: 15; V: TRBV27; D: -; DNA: TGTGCCAGCAGTTTATCGTCACCCGGTGGCACTGAAGCTTTCTTT; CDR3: CASSLSSPGGTEAFF
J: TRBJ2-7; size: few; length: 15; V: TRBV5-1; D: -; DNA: TGCGCCAGCAGCTTGTTTGGCAGGGACTCCTACGAGCAGTACTTC; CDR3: CASSLFGRDSYEQYF
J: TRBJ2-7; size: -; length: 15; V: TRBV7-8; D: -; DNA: TGTGCCAGCAGCGCTGCCCCAGGGCTTTCTTACGAGCAGTACTTC; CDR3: CASSAAPGLSYEQYF
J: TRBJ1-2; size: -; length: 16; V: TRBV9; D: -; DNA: TGTGCCAGCAGCGTAACGGTGGAGGGGCTTACCTATGGCTACACCTTC; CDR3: CASSVTVEGLTYGYTF
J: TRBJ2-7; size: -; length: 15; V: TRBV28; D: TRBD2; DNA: TGTGCCAGCAGTTCTCCAGCGGGACTGTCCTACGAGCAGTACTTC; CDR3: CASSSPAGLSYEQYF
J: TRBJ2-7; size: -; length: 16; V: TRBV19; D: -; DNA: TGTGCCAGTAGTATCGTATCGGGTGGCAGCTCCTACGAGCAGTACTTC; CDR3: CASSIVSGGSSYEQYF
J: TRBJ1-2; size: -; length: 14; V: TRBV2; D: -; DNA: TGTGCCAGCAGTGAAGCGCTTAGGGCTAGCGGCTACACCTTC; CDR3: CASSEALRASGYTF
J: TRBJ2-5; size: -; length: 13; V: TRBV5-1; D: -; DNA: TGCGCCAGCAGACCAGGGAACCAAGAGACCCAGTACTTC; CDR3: CASRPGNQETQYF
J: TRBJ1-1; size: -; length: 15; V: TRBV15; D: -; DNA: TGTGCCACCAGCGGGCAAGGTAACATGAACACTGAAGCTTTCTTT; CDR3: CATSGQGNMNTEAFF
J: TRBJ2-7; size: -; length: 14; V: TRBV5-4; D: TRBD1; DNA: TGTGCCAGCAGCTGGGGACAGGGACCCTACGAGCAGTACTTC; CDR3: CASSWGQGPYEQYF
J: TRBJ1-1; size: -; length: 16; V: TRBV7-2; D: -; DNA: TGTGCCAGCAGCCCCCCCGGTAGAGCCCCAAGGGGTGAAGCTTTCTTT; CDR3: CASSPPGRAPRGEAFF
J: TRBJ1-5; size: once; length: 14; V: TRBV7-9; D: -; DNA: TGTGCCAGCAGCTTAGGTTCAGGCAATCAGCCCCAGCATTTT; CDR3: CASSLGSGNQPQHF
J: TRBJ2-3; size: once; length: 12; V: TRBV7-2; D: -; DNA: TGTGCCAGCAGCTTAGACAGGGCTACGCAGTATTTT; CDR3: CASSLDRATQYF
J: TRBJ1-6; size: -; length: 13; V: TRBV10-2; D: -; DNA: TGCGCCAGCAGAACAACCGGAGATTCACCCCTCCACTTT; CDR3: CASRTTGDSPLHF
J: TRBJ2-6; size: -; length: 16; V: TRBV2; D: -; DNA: TGTGCCAGCAGACGCCTCGCGGGCTCTGGGGCCAACGTCCTGACTTTC; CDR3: CASRRLAGSGANVLTF
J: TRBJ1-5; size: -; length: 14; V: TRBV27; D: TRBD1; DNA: TGTGCCAGCAGTTTAGACAGGGTAGATCAGCCCCAGCATTTT; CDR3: CASSLDRVDQPQHF
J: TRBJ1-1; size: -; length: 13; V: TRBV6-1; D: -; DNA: TGTGCCAGCAGACTCGCAGGGGACGCTGAAGCTTTCTTT; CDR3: CASRLAGDAEAFF
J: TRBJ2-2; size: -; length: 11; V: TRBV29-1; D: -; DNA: TGCAGCGTTGGAGGCTCCGGGGAGCTGTTTTTT; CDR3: CSVGGSGELFF
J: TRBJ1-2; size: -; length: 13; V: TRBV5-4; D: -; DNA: TGTGCCAGCAGCAAGGACAGCAACTATGGTTACACCTTC; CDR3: CASSKDSNYGYTF
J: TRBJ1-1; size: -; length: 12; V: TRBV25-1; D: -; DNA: TGTGCCAGCAAACGAACTGGCACTGAAGCTTTCTTT; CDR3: CASKRTGTEAFF
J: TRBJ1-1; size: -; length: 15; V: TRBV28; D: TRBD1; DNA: TGTGCCATCTCCCCTCCCGGACAGGGATGGACTGAAGCTTTCTTT; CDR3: CAISPPGQGWTEAFF
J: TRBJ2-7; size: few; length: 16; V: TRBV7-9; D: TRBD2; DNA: TGTGCCAGCAGCTCTCTACAATTAGCGGGGAACCACGAGCAGTACTTC; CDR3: CASSSLQLAGNHEQYF
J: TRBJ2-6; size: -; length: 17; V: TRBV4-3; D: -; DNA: TGCGCCAGCAGCCAAGAAGATTGGCGGAGTTGGGCCAACGTCCTGACTTTC; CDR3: CASSQEDWRSWANVLTF
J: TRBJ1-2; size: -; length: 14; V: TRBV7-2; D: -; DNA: TGTGCCAGCAGCCCCCCCGGGGCTAACTATGGCTACACCTTC; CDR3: CASSPPGANYGYTF